These 3 T cell receptor beta chains were all obtained from the same sample, sequenced in a study of T cell repertoires in chronic hepatitis B. The data were produced by immunoSEQ multiplex PCR, yet TCRdb's version contains in-frame clones alone and is incomplete. The table includes about 550 clones, 70% to 90% detected once. Sequencing was performed on total CD8+ T cells from PBMCs. The receptor source for this set is a human donor with chronic hepatitis B virus infection.

V usage is TRBV5-6 and J usage is TRBJ1-2; D call uncertain. This CDR3 has 12 amino acids. Between the trimmed V and J ends, which lost 1 base and 7 bases, there was a span of 8 bases. In germline, CDR1 is SGHDT, CDR2 YYEEEE. In DNA form, the CDR3 reads TGTGCCAGCAGCTTGAACGGCCCTGGCTACACCTTC. This encodes CASSLNGPGYTF.

This clone turned up a few times. The rearrangement links TRBV7-3 to TRBJ2-2; D possibly corresponds to TRBD2 (6 bases). The CDR3 is 15 residues long. Germline V gene sequence: CDR1 SGHTA, CDR2 FQGTGA. Between the trimmed V and J ends, which lost 2 bases and 2 bases, there was a span of 9 bases. The CDR3 is CASSLLGGNTGELFF. CDR3 in DNA: TGTGCCAGCAGCTTATTGGGGGGAAACACCGGGGAGCTGTTTTTT.

V usage is TRBV6-4 and J usage is TRBJ1-2; perhaps TRBD1 as D (5 bases). Germline V gene sequence: CDR1 MRHNA, CDR2 SNTAGT. V lost 5 bases and J 4 bases, leaving 26 bases between the germline ends. The CDR3 is made up of 18 amino acids. The CDR3 reads CASSPSAGPSPSGYGYTF. The CDR3 coding sequence is TGTGCCAGCAGTCCTTCGGCAGGGCCCTCTCCCTCAGGCTATGGCTACACCTTC.